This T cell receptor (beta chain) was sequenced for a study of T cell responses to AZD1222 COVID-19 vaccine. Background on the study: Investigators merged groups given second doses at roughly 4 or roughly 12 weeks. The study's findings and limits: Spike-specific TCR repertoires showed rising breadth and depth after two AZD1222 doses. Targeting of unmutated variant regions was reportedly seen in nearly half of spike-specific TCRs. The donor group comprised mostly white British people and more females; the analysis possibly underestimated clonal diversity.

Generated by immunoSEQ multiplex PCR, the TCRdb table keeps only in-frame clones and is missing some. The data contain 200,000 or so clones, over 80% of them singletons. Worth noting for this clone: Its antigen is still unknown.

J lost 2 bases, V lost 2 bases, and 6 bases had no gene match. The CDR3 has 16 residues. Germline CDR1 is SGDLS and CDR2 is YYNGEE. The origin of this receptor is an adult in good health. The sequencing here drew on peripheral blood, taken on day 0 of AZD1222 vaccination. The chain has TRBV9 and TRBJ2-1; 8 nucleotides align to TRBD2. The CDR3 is CASSVQAGAPYNEQFF. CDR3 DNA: TGTGCCAGCAGCGTCCAAGCGGGGGCCCCCTACAATGAGCAGTTCTTC.